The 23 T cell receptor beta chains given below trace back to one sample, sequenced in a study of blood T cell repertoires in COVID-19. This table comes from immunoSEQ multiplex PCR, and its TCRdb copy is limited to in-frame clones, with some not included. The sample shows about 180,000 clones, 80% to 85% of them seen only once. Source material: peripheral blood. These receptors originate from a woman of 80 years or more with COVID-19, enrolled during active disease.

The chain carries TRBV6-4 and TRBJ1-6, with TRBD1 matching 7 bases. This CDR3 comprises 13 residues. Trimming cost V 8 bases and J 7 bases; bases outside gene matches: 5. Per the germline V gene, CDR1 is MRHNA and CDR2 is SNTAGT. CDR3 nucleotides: TGTGCCAGCTCGGGACAGCCAAATTCACCCCTCCACTTT. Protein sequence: CASSGQPNSPLHF.

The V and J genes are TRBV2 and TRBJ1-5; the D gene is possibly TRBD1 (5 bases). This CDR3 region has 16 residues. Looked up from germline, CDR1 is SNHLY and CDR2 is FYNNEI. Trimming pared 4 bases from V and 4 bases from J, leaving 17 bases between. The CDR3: CASSGIRRGTNQPQHF. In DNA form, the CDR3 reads TGTGCCAGCAGTGGGATACGGAGGGGCACAAATCAGCCCCAGCATTTT.

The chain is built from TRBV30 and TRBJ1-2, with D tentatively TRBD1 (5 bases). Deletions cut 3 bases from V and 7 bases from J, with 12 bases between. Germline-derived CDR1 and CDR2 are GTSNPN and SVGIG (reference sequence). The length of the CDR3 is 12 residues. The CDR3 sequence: CAWSRDSTGYTF. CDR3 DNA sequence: TGTGCCTGGAGCCGAGACAGTACTGGCTACACCTTC. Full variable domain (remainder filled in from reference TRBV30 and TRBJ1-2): SQTIHQWPATLVQPVGSPLSLECTVEGTSNPNLYWYRQAAGRGLQLLFYSVGIGQISSEVPQNLSASRPQDRQFILSSKKLLLSDSGFYLCAWSRDSTGYTFGSGTRLTVV.

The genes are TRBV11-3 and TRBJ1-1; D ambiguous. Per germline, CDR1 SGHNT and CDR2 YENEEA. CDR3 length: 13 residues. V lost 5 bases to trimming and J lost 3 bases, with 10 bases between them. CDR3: CASSTGSYTEAFF. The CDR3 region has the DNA TGTGCCAGCAGCACCGGGTCCTACACTGAAGCTTTCTTT. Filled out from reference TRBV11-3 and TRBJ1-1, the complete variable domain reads EAGVVQSPRYKIIEKKQPVAFWCNPISGHNTLYWYLQNLGQGPELLIRYENEEAVDDSQLPKDRFSAERLKGVDSTLKIQPAELGDSAVYLCASSTGSYTEAFFGQGTRLTVV.

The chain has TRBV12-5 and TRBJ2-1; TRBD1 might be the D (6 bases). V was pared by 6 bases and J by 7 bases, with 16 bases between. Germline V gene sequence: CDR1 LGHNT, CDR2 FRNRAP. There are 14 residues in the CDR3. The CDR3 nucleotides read TGTGCTAGTGGATTACAGGGTCTTTGGAATGAGCAGTTCTTC. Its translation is CASGLQGLWNEQFF. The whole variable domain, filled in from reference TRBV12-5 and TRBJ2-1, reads DARVTQTPRHKVTEMGQEVTMRCQPILGHNTVFWYRQTMMQGLELLAYFRNRAPLDDSGMPKDRFSAEMPDATLATLKIQPSEPRDSAVYFCASGLQGLWNEQFFGPGTRLTVL.

The DNA for the CDR3 is TGTGCCAGCAGTGGGACTACCAGGTCGGACACTGAAGCTTTCTTT. Translation gives CASSGTTRSDTEAFF. This rearrangement joins TRBV21-1 to TRBJ1-1. TRBV21-1 is a pseudogene. CDR3 length equals 15 residues.

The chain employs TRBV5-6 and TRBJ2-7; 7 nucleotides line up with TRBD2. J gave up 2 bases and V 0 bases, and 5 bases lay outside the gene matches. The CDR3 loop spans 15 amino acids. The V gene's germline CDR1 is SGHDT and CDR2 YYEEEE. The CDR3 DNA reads TGTGCCAGCAGCTTGGGACTAGCTAGGGCCTACGAGCAGTACTTC. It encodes CASSLGLARAYEQYF.

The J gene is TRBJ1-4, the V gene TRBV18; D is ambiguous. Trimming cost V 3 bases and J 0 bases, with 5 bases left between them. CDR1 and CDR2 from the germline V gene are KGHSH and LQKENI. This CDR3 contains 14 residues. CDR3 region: CASSPAATNEKLFF. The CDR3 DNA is TGTGCCAGCTCACCGGCGGCAACTAATGAAAAACTGTTTTTT.

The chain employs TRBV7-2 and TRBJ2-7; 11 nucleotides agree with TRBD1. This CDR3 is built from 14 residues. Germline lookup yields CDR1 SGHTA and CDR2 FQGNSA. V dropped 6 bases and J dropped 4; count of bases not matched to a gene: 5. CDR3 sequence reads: CASRDRGLSYEQYF. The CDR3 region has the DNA TGTGCCAGCAGGGACAGGGGGCTCTCGTACGAGCAGTACTTC.

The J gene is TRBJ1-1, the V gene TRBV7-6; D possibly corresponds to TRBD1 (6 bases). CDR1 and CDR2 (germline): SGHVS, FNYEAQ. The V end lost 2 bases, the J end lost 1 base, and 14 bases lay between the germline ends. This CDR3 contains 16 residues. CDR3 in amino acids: CASSLRRQVPNTEAFF. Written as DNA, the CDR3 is TGTGCCAGCAGCTTACGCCGACAGGTACCGAACACTGAAGCTTTCTTT. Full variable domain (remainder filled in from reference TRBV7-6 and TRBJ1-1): GAGVSQSPRYKVTKRGQDVALRCDPISGHVSLYWYRQALGQGPEFLTYFNYEAQQDKSGLPNDRFSAERPEGSISTLTIQRTEQRDSAMYRCASSLRRQVPNTEAFFGQGTRLTVV.

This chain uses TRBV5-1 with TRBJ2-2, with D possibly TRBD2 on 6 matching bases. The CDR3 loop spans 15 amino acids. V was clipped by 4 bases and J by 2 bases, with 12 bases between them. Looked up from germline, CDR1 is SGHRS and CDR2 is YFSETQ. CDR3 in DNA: TGCGCCAGCAGCGGAGGGACGGGAAACACCGGGGAGCTGTTTTTT. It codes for CASSGGTGNTGELFF.

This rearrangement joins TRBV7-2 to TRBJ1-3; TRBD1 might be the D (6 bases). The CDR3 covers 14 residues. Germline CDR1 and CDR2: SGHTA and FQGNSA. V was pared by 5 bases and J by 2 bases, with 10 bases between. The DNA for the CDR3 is TGTGCCAGCAGCCCACAGGGAACTGGAAACACCATATATTTT. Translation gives CASSPQGTGNTIYF.

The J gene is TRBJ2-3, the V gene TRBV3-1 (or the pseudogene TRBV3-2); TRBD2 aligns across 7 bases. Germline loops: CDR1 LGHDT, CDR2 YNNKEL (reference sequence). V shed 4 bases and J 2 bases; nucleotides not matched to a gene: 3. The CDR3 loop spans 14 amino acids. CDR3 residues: CASSRAGATDTQYF. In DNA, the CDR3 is TGTGCCAGCAGCCGGGCGGGAGCCACAGATACGCAGTATTTT.

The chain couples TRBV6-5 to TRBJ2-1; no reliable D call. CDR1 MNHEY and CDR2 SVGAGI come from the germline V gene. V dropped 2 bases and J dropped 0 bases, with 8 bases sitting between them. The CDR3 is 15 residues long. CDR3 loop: CASSYGPSSYNEQFF. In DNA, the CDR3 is TGTGCCAGCAGTTACGGGCCCAGCTCCTACAATGAGCAGTTCTTC.

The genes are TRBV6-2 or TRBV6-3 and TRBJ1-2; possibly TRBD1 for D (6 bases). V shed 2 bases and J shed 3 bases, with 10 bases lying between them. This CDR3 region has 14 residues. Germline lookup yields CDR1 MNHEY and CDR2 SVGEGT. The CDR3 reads CASSYLRTDYGYTF. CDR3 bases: TGTGCCAGCAGTTACCTCCGGACAGACTATGGCTACACCTTC.

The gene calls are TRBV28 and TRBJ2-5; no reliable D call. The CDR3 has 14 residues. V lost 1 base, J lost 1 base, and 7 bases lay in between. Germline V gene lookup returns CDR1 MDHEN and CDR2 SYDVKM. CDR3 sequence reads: CASSLFPGQETQYF. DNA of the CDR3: TGTGCCAGCAGTTTATTTCCAGGCCAAGAGACCCAGTACTTC.

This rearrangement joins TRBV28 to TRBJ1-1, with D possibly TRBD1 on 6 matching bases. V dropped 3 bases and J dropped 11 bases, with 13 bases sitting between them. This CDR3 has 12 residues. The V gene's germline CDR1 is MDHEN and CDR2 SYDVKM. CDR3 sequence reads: CASSFTGQGAFF. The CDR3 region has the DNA TGTGCCAGCAGTTTCACGGGACAAGGGGCTTTCTTT.

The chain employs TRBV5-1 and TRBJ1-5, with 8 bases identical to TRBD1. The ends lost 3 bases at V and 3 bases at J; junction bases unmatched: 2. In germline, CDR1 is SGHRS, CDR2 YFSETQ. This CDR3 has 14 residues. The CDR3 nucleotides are TGCGCCAGCAGCTCGGGACAGGACAATCAGCCCCAGCATTTT. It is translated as CASSSGQDNQPQHF.

CDR3 in amino acids: CASRSQGNEQFF. The CDR3 DNA follows: TGTGCCAGCAGGTCCCAGGGCAATGAGCAGTTCTTC. The chain combines TRBV7-9 with TRBJ2-1, with TRBD1 as a possible D gene (5 bases). V was shortened by 6 bases and J by 6 bases, with 9 bases between the two germline ends. The CDR3 covers 12 residues. Germline V gene data show CDR1 as SEHNR and CDR2 as FQNEAQ (reference sequence).

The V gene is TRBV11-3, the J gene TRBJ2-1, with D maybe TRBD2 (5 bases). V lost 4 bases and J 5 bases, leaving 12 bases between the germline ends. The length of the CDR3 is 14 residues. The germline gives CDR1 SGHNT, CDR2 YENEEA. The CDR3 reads CASSSEASNNEQFF. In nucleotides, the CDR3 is TGTGCCAGCAGCTCAGAGGCTAGCAACAATGAGCAGTTCTTC. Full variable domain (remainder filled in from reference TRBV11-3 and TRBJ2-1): EAGVVQSPRYKIIEKKQPVAFWCNPISGHNTLYWYLQNLGQGPELLIRYENEEAVDDSQLPKDRFSAERLKGVDSTLKIQPAELGDSAVYLCASSSEASNNEQFFGPGTRLTVL.

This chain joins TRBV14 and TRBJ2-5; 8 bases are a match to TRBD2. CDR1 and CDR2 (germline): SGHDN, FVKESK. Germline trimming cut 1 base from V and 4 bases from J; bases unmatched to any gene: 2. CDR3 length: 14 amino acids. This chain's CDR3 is CASSQALAGETQYF. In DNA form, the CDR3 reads TGTGCCAGCAGCCAAGCCCTAGCGGGAGAGACCCAGTACTTC.

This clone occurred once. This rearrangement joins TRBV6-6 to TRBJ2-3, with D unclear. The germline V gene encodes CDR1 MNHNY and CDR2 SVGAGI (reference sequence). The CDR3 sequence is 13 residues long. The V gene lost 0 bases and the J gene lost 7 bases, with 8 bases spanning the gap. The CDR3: CASSYSARNTQYF. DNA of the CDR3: TGTGCCAGCAGTTACTCAGCGAGAAATACGCAGTATTTT.

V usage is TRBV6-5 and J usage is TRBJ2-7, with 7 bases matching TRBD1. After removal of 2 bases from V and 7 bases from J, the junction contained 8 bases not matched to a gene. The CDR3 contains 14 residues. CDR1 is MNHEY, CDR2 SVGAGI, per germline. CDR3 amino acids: CASSYGNRGREQYF. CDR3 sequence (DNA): TGTGCCAGCAGTTACGGGAACAGGGGAAGGGAGCAGTACTTC.